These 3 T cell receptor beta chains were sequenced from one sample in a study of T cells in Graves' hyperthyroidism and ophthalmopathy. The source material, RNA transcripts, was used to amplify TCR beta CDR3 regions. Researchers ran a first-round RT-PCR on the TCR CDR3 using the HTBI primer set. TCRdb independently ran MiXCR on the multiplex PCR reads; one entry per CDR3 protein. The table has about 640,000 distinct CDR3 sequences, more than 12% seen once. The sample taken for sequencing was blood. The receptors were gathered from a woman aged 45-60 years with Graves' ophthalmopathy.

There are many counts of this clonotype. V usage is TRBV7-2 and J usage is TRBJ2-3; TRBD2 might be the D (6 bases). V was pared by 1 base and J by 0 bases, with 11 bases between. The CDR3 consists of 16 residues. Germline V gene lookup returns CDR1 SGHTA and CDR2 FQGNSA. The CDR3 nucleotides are TGTGCCAGCAGCTTAGAGGGACTGTTTAGCACAGATACGCAGTATTTT. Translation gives CASSLEGLFSTDTQYF.

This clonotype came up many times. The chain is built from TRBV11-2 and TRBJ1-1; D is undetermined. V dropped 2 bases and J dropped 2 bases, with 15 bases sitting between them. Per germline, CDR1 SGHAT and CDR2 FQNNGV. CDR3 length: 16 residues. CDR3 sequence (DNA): TGTGCCAGCAGCTTATTCGTCCGGCGCAGCAACACTGAAGCTTTCTTT. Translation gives CASSLFVRRSNTEAFF.

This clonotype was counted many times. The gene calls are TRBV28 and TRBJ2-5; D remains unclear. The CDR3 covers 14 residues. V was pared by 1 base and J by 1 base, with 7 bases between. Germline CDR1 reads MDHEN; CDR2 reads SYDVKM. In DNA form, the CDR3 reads TGTGCCAGCAGTTTATACGGAACCCAAGAGACCCAGTACTTC. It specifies CASSLYGTQETQYF.